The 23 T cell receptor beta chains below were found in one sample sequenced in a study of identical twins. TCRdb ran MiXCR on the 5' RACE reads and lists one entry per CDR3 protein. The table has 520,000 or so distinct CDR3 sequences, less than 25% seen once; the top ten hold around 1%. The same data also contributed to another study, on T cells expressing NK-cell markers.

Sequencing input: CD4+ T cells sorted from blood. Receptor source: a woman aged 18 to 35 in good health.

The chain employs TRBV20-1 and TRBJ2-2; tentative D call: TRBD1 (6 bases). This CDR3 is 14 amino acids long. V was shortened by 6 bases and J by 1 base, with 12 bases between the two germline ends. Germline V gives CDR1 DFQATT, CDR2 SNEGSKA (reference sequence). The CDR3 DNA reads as TGCAGTGCCACTCAGACAGGGAACACCGGGGAGCTGTTTTTT. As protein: CSATQTGNTGELFF.

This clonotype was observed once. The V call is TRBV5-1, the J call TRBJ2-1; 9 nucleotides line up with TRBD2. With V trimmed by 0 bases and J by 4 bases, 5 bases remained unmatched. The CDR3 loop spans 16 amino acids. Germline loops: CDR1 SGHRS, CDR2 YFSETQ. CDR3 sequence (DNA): TGCGCCAGCAGCTTGGAGGGTAGCGGGGGTTACAATGAGCAGTTCTTC. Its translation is CASSLEGSGGYNEQFF.

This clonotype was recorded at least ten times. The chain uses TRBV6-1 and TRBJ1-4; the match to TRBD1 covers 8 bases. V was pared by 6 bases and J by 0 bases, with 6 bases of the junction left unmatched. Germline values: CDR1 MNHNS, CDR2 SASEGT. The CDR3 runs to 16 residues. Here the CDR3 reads CASSRQGTATNEKLFF. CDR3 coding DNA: TGTGCCAGCAGCCGACAGGGGACGGCAACTAATGAAAAACTGTTTTTT.

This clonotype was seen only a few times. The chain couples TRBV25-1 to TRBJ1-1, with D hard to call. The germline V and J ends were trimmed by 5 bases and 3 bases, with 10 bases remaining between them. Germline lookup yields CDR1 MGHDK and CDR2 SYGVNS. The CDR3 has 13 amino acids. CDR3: CASSQGLDTEAFF. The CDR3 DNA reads TGTGCCAGCAGTCAAGGTTTGGACACTGAAGCTTTCTTT.

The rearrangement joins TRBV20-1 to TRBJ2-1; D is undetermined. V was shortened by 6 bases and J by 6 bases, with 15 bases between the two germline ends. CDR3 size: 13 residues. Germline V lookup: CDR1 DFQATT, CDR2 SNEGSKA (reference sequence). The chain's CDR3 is CSASAARPNEQFF. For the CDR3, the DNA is TGCAGTGCATCGGCCGCTCGCCCCAATGAGCAGTTCTTC.

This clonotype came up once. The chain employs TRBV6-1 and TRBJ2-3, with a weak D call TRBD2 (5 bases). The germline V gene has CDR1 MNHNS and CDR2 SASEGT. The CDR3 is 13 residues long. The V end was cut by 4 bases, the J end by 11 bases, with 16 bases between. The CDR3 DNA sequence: TGTGCCAGCAGTGCCGGGAAACCACGTATGCAGTATTTT. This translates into CASSAGKPRMQYF.

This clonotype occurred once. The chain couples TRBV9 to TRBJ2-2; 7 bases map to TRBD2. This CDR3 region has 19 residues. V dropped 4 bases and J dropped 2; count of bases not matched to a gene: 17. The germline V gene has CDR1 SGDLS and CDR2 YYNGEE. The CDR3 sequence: CASSPRPGSAGVNTGELFF. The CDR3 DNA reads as TGTGCCAGCAGCCCGAGACCTGGGTCCGCGGGGGTAAACACCGGGGAGCTGTTTTTT. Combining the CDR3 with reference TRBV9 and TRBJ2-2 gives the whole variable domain DSGVTQTPKHLITATGQRVTLRCSPRSGDLSVYWYQQSLDQGLQFLIQYYNGEERAKGNILERFSAQQFPDLHSELNLSSLELGDSALYFCASSPRPGSAGVNTGELFFGEGSRLTVL.

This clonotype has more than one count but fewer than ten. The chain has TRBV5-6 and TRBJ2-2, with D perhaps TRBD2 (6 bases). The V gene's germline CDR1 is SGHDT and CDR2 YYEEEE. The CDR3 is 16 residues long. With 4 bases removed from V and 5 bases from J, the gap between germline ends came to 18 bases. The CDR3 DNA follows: TGTGCCAGCAGCCGAGATCTTGCAGGGAGGACCGGGGAGCTGTTTTTT. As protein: CASSRDLAGRTGELFF.

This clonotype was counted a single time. The CDR3 DNA is TGTGCCAGCAGCGGCGGGACTCATTATTCCTACGAGCAGTACTTC. This translates into CASSGGTHYSYEQYF. The rearrangement links TRBV9 to TRBJ2-7; D is perhaps TRBD2 (6 bases). V was trimmed by 3 bases and J by 1 base, leaving 14 bases between them. The CDR3 contains 15 residues. Germline CDR1 is SGDLS and CDR2 is YYNGEE. Variable domain in full (rest from reference TRBV9 and TRBJ2-7): DSGVTQTPKHLITATGQRVTLRCSPRSGDLSVYWYQQSLDQGLQFLIQYYNGEERAKGNILERFSAQQFPDLHSELNLSSLELGDSALYFCASSGGTHYSYEQYFGPGTRLTVT.

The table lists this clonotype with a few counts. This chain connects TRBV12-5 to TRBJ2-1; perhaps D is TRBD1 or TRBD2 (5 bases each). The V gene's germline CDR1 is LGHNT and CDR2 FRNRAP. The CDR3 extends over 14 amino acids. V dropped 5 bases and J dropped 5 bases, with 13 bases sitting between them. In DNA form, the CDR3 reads TGTGCTAGTGGTCTCGGACACGGGAACAATGAGCAGTTCTTC. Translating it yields CASGLGHGNNEQFF.

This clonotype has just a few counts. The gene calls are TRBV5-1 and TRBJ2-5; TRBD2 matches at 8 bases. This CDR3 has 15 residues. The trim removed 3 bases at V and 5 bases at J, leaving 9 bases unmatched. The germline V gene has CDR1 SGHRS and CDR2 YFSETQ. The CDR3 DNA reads TGCGCCAGCAGCTCCCGGGGGGGGCCTATGGAGACCCAGTACTTC. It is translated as CASSSRGGPMETQYF.

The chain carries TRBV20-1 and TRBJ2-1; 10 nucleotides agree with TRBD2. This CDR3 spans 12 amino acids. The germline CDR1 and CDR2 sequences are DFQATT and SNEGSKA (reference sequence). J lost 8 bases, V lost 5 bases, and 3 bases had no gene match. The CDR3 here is CSAGGLADEQFF. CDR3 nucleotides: TGCAGTGCTGGAGGACTAGCGGATGAGCAGTTCTTC.

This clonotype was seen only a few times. CDR3 sequence: CASSQDSSGGLLYNEQFF. In DNA form, the CDR3 reads TGTGCCAGCAGCCAAGATTCGAGCGGGGGGCTTCTTTACAATGAGCAGTTCTTC. V usage is TRBV3-1 and J usage is TRBJ2-1; 9 positions agree with TRBD2. The CDR3 consists of 18 residues. Per the germline V gene, CDR1 is LGHDT and CDR2 is YNNKEL (reference sequence). The V gene end was trimmed by 0 bases and the J gene end by 4 bases; junction bases not matched to a gene: 10.

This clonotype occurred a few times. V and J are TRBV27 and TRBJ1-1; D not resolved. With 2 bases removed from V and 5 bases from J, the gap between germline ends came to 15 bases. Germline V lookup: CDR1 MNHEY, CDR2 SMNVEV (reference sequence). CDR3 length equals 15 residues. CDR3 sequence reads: CASSLVPGLGTEAFF. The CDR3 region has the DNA TGTGCCAGCAGTTTAGTCCCGGGGTTAGGAACTGAAGCTTTCTTT.

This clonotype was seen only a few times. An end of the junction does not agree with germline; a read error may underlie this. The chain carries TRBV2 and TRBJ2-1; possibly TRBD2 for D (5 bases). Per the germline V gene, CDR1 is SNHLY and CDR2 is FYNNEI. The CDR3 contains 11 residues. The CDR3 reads CASSEWDRRGF. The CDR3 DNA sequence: TGTGCCAGCAGTGAATGGGATAGACGGGGCTTC. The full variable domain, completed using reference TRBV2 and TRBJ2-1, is EPEVTQTPSHQVTQMGQEVILRCVPISNHLYFYWYRQILGQKVEFLVSFYNNEISEKSEIFDDQFSVERPDGSNFTLKIRSTKLEDSAMYFCASSEWDRRGFGPGTRLTVL.

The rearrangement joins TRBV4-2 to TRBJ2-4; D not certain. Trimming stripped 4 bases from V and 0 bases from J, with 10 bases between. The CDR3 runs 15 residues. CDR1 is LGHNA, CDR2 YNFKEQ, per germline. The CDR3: CASSPFALAKNIQYF. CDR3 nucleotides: TGTGCCAGCAGCCCTTTTGCCCTAGCCAAAAACATTCAGTACTTC.

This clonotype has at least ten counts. DNA of the CDR3: TGTGCCACAGCTCTACGGTCTACCGAGCTGGAAAAACTGTTTTTT. Translated, it gives CATALRSTELEKLFF. V and J are TRBV10-3 and TRBJ1-4; D unresolved. CDR3 length: 15 residues. Germline assignment: CDR1 ENHRY and CDR2 SYGVKD. V was cut by 10 bases and J by 8 bases, with 23 bases left in between.

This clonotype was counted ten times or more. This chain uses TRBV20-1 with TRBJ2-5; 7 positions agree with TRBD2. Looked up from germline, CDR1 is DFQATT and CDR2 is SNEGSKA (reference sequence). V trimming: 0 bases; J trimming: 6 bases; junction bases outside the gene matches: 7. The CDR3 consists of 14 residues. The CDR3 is CSARDQGGRKTQYF. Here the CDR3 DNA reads TGCAGTGCTAGAGATCAGGGCGGGAGAAAGACCCAGTACTTC.

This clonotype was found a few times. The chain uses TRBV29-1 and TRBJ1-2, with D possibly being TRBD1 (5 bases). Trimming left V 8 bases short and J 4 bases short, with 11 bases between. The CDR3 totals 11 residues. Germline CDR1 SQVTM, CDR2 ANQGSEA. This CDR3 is CSSTGRYGYTF. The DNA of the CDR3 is TGCAGCTCTACGGGACGCTATGGCTACACCTTC.

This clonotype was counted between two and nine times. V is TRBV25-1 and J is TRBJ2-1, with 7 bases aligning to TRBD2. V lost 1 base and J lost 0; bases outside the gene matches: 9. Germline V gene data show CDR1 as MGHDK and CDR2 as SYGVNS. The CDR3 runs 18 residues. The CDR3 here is CASSEFGDYSFSYNEQFF. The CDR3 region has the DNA TGTGCCAGCAGTGAATTCGGGGACTACTCCTTCTCCTACAATGAGCAGTTCTTC.

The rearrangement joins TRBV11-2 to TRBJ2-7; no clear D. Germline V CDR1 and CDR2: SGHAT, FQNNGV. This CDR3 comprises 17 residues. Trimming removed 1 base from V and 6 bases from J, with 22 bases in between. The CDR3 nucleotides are TGTGCCAGCAGCTTAGGTCCCCCCATCCCCAGGTCGAGCGAGCAGTACTTC. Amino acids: CASSLGPPIPRSSEQYF. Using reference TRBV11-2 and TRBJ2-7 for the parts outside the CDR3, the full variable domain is EAGVAQSPRYKIIEKRQSVAFWCNPISGHATLYWYQQILGQGPKLLIQFQNNGVVDDSQLPKDRFSAERLKGVDSTLKIQPAKLEDSAVYLCASSLGPPIPRSSEQYFGPGTRLTVT.

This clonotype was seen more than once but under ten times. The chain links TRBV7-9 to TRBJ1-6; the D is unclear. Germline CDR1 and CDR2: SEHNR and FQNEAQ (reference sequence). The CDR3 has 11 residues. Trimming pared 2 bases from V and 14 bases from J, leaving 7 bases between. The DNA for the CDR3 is TGTGCCAGCAGCTTATCGTCGGCCCTCCACTTT. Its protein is CASSLSSALHF.

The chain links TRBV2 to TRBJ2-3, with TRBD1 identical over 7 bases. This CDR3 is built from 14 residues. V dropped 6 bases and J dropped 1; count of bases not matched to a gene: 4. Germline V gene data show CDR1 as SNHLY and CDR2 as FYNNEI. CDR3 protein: CASRQTGGTDTQYF. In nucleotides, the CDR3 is TGTGCCAGCAGACAAACAGGGGGCACAGATACGCAGTATTTT.